This TCR beta chain stems from a study of radiation and T cells in renal cell carcinoma (dated by TCRdb to about 2020). About the full investigation: Samples were obtained from a clinical trial, in which 15 Gy stereotactic body radiation therapy was delivered to primary renal cell carcinomas and nephrectomy was performed 4 weeks later. TCR beta sequencing covered some 55 samples in total, comprising around 25 tumors and roughly 27 peripheral blood samples. In the approximately 57 samples combined, around 3.7 million unique CDR3 nucleotide sequences were found, encoding 2.5 million or so unique CDR3 amino acid sequences.

As to this clone: No cognate antigen has been identified for it. The sample holds no much larger clone one base away, and base qualities are not on file.

The immunoSEQ kit was used, according to the manufacturer's recommendations, to generate TCR beta libraries from genomic DNA. To prepare the libraries, a first multiplex PCR with proprietary primers was run, followed by a second PCR that added unique barcodes, and a bead cleanup was done after each round. A positive control reaction and a negative control reaction, both provided in the kit, were run with every batch of samples. The final libraries underwent checking on an Agilent 4200 TapeStation D1000 ScreenTape, volumetric pooling, and quantification by qPCR. Sequencing was performed on an Illumina NextSeq500 with a MidOutput 150-cycle cartridge, and 156 Read1 and 15 Index1 cycles were run with kit custom primers. The pooled library was loaded at roughly 0.94 pM with a 20% PhiX control spike-in. From the authors' description of their analysis: Vendor-processed data were analyzed in R, and a clonotype was defined as all T cells sharing the same CDR3 nucleotide sequence. In the clone abundance analyses, frequencies in each sample were normalized to that sample's 10,000 most abundant clones. Public T cell clones, averaging fewer than five per sample, were removed before analysis. An abundance difference of at least 32-fold between compartments was the criterion for calling clonotypes tumor-enriched or baseline blood-enriched. A beta-binomial differential abundance model was used to identify clonotypes that were expanded or contracted between blood time points. Similarity between tumor and blood repertoires was quantified using the Baroni-Urbani and Buser coefficient, and groups were compared with two-tailed Wilcoxon tests in R. TCRdb provides this immuneACCESS table in a form limited to in-frame rearrangements. Some clones are lacking; in checked studies, under half of them reflect an unresolved V gene, and why the rest are absent is not known. V and J calls and clone size are as listed in that table; D and trimming were resolved from the DNA. The sample table holds tens of thousands of clones, of which 80% were seen once. Of the sample, 40% is held by the ten largest clones.

On the study overall, not on this receptor specifically: With a single-armed trial design, the study had no way to address how radiation dose or scheduling affects the TCR repertoire. In blood, the top tumor clonotypes increased from baseline to 2 weeks after radiation and then shrank by 4 weeks, which suggests a temporary expansion of tumor-resident clones. Because pretreatment tumor biopsies were not available, the study could not determine whether clonotypes were already present within the tumor at baseline. Blood repertoire dynamics were not followed beyond 4 weeks after treatment.

The sample's time point, from its label and the paper: baseline pretreatment blood. The treatment or condition label on this specimen signifies: 15 Gy SBRT to primary tumor, nephrectomy 4 weeks later. Serial peripheral blood from radiation-treated patients was sampled at baseline, 2 weeks and 4 weeks after SBRT to track tumor-enriched clonotypes. Every patient had renal cell carcinoma of clear cell pathology. Genomic DNA for TCR sequencing was prepared using the QIAamp DNA Blood Mini Kit (Qiagen). Only samples passing all quality control checks were included in the analyses. CDR1 MNHEY and CDR2 SMNVEV are derived from the germline V gene (reference sequence). Counted from cysteine to phenylalanine, this CDR3 has 13 amino acids. Only the CDR3 part of the read is kept: 39 bases, read in frame from the first base. Germline trimming: 6 bases from V, 4 bases from J; junction bases outside gene matches: 4.

This sequence originates from a man aged 60 to 75 with renal cell carcinoma. Here the sequenced sample was blood, taken from a patient whose treatment included radiotherapy and nephrectomy. The chain was built from TRBV27 and TRBJ1-2; 8 nucleotides in the junction match TRBD1. The encoded CDR3 is CASSMDRAYGYTF. The DNA reads TGTGCCAGCAGCATGGACAGGGCCTATGGCTACACCTTC.